This T cell receptor (beta chain) was recorded in a study of CD8 T cells in Susac syndrome (dated by TCRdb to between 2017 and 2020). Background on the whole study: The study used repertoire sequencing to test whether antigen drove CD8+ T cell activation and differentiation in Susac syndrome. Overall results and qualifications from the work: The number of individuals in the TCR sequencing and HLA analysis was acknowledged as relatively small.

Peripheral blood CD8+ and CD4+ T cells from healthy donors, Susac syndrome patients and multiple sclerosis patients were profiled using high-throughput TCR beta sequencing. The multiple sclerosis controls were treatment-naive patients whose relapsing-remitting disease, either stable or active, fulfilled the revised McDonald criteria. Bulk CD8+ and CD4+ T cells were purified magnetically by negative isolation, whereas CD8+ TEMRA cells were enriched by FACS. Blood was drawn into EDTA tubes, processed within 24 hours, and PBMCs were isolated by density gradient centrifugation. PBMCs destined for TCR sequencing were cryopreserved in liquid nitrogen and later thawed in a 37 °C water bath. A purity of at least 90% was achieved for sorted or isolated CD4+, CD8+ and CD8+ TEMRA cells. RNA was extracted with the RNeasy kit and 0.5 to 1 ug was reverse transcribed using random hexamers. The immunoSEQ multiplex PCR assay, which covers 54 Vbeta and 13 Jbeta segments, was used to amplify TCR beta CDR3 regions. PCR amplification bias was corrected using a synthetic template baseline for primer optimization and computational correction. The paper's processing steps were these. Only productive sequences were kept, with reads annotated to V, D and J genes according to IMGT and analyzed in immunoSEQ Analyzer. To calculate clonality, Shannon entropy was normalized by log2 of the number of productive unique sequences and then subtracted from one. For each patient and control, public and private clones were evaluated within the 100 most prevalent clones. Clones were defined as Susac-specific when absent from the healthy and MS cohorts, from fewer than 1,200 published viral clones and from other ImmuneACCESS disease sequences. The raw public data were reprocessed by TCRdb itself: fastp quality trimming at Q25, MiXCR clonotype calling, in-frame beta chains only. Rows with a matching CDR3 protein are joined into one entry that keeps the most common DNA and genes. V and J calls and clone size were set by TCRdb, not the authors. Present in this sample are fewer than 150,000 distinct CDR3 sequences, 85% to 95% of which were seen just once. The ten top clones hold just under 0.095% of the sample.

V is shortened by 3 bases, J by 0 bases, and the region joining them spans 9 bases. Counted from cysteine to phenylalanine, this CDR3 has 14 amino acids. The entry retains the CDR3 DNA only, 42 bases that are in frame from base 1. The germline V gene sets CDR1 to KGHSH and CDR2 to LQKENI. For this clonotype: Its antigen is currently not known. The sample holds no much larger clone one base away, and base qualities are not on file.

This TCR was recovered from a human donor with multiple sclerosis. The sequenced sample was CD4+ T cells from PBMCs. The chain was built from TRBV18 and TRBJ2-7; TRBD1 could be the D gene, as 6 bases match. This receptor carries the CDR3 CASSPGHFSYEQYF. The nucleotides are TGTGCCAGCTCACCGGGACACTTCTCCTACGAGCAGTACTTC.